The sequence of this T cell receptor beta chain was determined in a study of early T cells in non-severe SARS-CoV-2 infection. Turning to the study itself: Alpha and beta chains were unpaired, from unsorted whole-blood bulk RNA.

The germline CDR1 and CDR2 sequences are WSHSY and SAAADI. The CDR3 contains 13 residues. Trimming took 8 bases from V and 7 from J, leaving 15 bases between them. Many counts were recorded for this clonotype. Its antigen is not identified. Unique molecular identifiers were attached to individual cDNA molecules. MiXCR was run by TCRdb on the 5' RACE reads, yielding one entry per CDR3 protein. Among tens of thousands of distinct CDR3 sequences, around 20% were seen once, and the ten largest hold approximately 16%. General study findings and limits: Matching against VDJdb likely underestimated virus-specific expansions, favoring anti-spike CD8.

The clonotype comes from an adult who was a healthcare worker with PCR-confirmed SARS-CoV-2 infection or an uninfected control (not recorded which). The sequenced sample was whole blood, obtained at baseline. V is TRBV10-2 and J is TRBJ2-1, with no clear D. The CDR3 region has the DNA TGCGCCAGCGGGTCAGACGGCGGAAATGAGCAGTTCTTC. Translating gives CASGSDGGNEQFF.